This is a list of T cell receptor beta chains from one sample in a study of blood T cells in healthy people across ages. TCRdb passed the 5' RACE reads through MiXCR, listing each CDR3 protein once. The data contain approximately 400,000 distinct CDR3 sequences, over 45% of them singletons. The sequencing input was blood. The receptors shown here come from a man aged 55 to 69 in good health. Both conserved end residues are trimmed from each CDR3. Fields, in order: J gene, V gene, CDR3 protein.

>NA|TRBV6-6
ASSSQGAGIKDEQY
>TRBJ1-2|TRBV18
ASSPGRQGYGYT
>TRBJ2-7|TRBV7-2
ASSLAVGAPHEQY
>TRBJ1-5|TRBV12-5
ASGSGGSNQPQH
>TRBJ1-2|TRBV27
ASSFGQGDYGYT
>TRBJ1-1|TRBV5-1
ASSSGRRNTEAF
>TRBJ2-3|TRBV7-2
ASSPGTSTDMQY
>TRBJ2-7|TRBV29-1
SVDNSYEQY
>TRBJ1-2|TRBV9
ASSGDGYT
>TRBJ2-1|TRBV29-1
SGGGQNSYNEQF
>TRBJ2-1|TRBV27
ASSSSFSRVIKVLWF
>NA|TRBV5-1
ASSLATSGRGYEQY
>TRBJ2-7|TRBV12-3/TRBV12-4
ASSLGPAGQY
>NA|TRBV29-1
SVGTDWTQY
>TRBJ1-1|TRBV30
AWSGQVTEAF
>TRBJ2-7|TRBV20-1
SAHPGTQPSYEQY
>TRBJ2-3|TRBV27
ASSKPGFRPTDTQY
>TRBJ2-1|TRBV12-5
ASGSQTSGARNEQF
>TRBJ1-5|TRBV3-1
ASSQSDPSPRQPQH
>TRBJ2-7|TRBV28
VSNPETRISYEQY
>TRBJ1-5|TRBV6-1
VSTSDRNQPQH
>TRBJ2-5|TRBV24-1
ATSDVYEETQY
>NA|TRBV30
AWSVGGINSDTQY
>TRBJ2-3|TRBV5-1
ASSLVADTQY
>TRBJ2-1|TRBV20-1
SATPGQYNEQF
>TRBJ1-1|TRBV7-2
ASSFRDARNTEAF
>TRBJ1-1|TRBV29-1
SATQGSGTEAF
>NA|TRBV25-1
ASGDSLRDSWTQY
>TRBJ2-7|TRBV6-2/TRBV6-3
ASRGLRDNYEQY